This TCR beta chain comes out of a study of blood T cell repertoires in COVID-19. As for the study in general: The study drew acute and convalescent COVID-19 samples from the United States, Italy and Spain.

Seattle's cohort entered during active infection and was followed longitudinally. Per the original methods: Estimates of nucleated cell counts were drawn from the amplification of reference gene primers. Some clones are missing from TCRdb's copy, which holds only in-frame ones; the method was immunoSEQ multiplex PCR. V, J and clone size reflect that table, while D and trimming were determined from the DNA. This sample has around 400,000 clones; 70% to 90% occur once, and the top ten carry about 2.3%. The receptor was derived from a woman between 55 and 75 years old with COVID-19, enrolled during active disease. Sequences were obtained from peripheral blood.

CDR3 amino acids: CAISEELPSSYEQYF. The CDR3 DNA sequence: TGTGCCATCAGTGAGGAGCTCCCGTCATCCTACGAGCAGTACTTC. The chain joins TRBV10-3 to TRBJ2-7; D not resolved. V was pared by 2 bases and J by 1 base, with 12 bases between. There are 15 residues in the CDR3. Per germline, CDR1 ENHRY and CDR2 SYGVKD.